Below, 22 T cell receptor beta chains from the same sample are listed, as sequenced in a study of OX40 agonist ivuxolimab in advanced cancers. Data came from immunoSEQ multiplex PCR; TCRdb stores just in-frame clones and leaves some out. The sample yields about 32,000 clones, about three quarters seen once. The starting material was CD4+ or CD8+ T cells sorted from blood, obtained in a trial of the OX40 agonist ivuxolimab. These receptors were taken from an adult with an advanced solid tumor such as melanoma, head and neck, liver or kidney cancer.

The rearrangement links TRBV2 to TRBJ2-5, with a tentative D call TRBD1 (5 bases). Deletions cut 7 bases from V and 5 bases from J, with 8 bases between. The length of the CDR3 is 11 residues. Germline V gene sequence: CDR1 SNHLY, CDR2 FYNNEI. The CDR3 is CASTQAETQYF. Written as DNA, the CDR3 is TGTGCCAGCACACAGGCGGAGACCCAGTACTTC.

The table lists this clone with a count of one. V gene TRBV6-1 combines with J gene TRBJ1-3; D uncertain. This CDR3 spans 10 amino acids. The germline V gene has CDR1 MNHNS and CDR2 SASEGT. V was shortened by 10 bases and J by 4 bases, with 5 bases between the two germline ends. Written as DNA, the CDR3 is TGTGCCACCGGAGGAAACACCATATATTTT. Protein: CATGGNTIYF.

This clone was observed at least ten times. DNA for the CDR3: TGTGCCAGTAGGCGCACGGGGACAGACGAGCAGTACTTC. This encodes CASRRTGTDEQYF. The chain joins TRBV19 to TRBJ2-7; 7 positions agree with TRBD1. V lost 6 bases, J lost 5 bases, and 7 bases stayed unmatched. This CDR3 has 13 amino acids. Germline lookup yields CDR1 LNHDA and CDR2 SQIVND (reference sequence). Looking up the rest from reference TRBV19 and TRBJ2-7 gives the full variable domain: DGGITQSPKYLFRKEGQNVTLSCEQNLNHDAMYWYRQDPGQGLRLIYYSQIVNDFQKGDIAEGYSVSREKKESFPLTVTSAQKNPTAFYLCASRRTGTDEQYFGPGTRLTVT.

The chain couples TRBV7-2 to TRBJ1-3; tentative D call: TRBD1 (5 bases). The germline V gene encodes CDR1 SGHTA and CDR2 FQGNSA. The CDR3 consists of 15 residues. V lost 1 base and J 2 bases, leaving 9 bases between the germline ends. CDR3 in amino acids: CASSLGGGTGNTIYF. CDR3 coding DNA: TGTGCCAGCAGCTTAGGGGGGGGGACTGGAAACACCATATATTTT. Looking up the rest from reference TRBV7-2 and TRBJ1-3 gives the full variable domain: GAGVSQSPSNKVTEKGKDVELRCDPISGHTALYWYRQSLGQGLEFLIYFQGNSAPDKSGLPSDRFSAERTGGSVSTLTIQRTQQEDSAVYLCASSLGGGTGNTIYFGEGSWLTVV.

The rearrangement joins TRBV19 to TRBJ1-2, with D unclear. Germline V gene data show CDR1 as LNHDA and CDR2 as SQIVND (reference sequence). The CDR3 has 13 amino acids. Trimming shortened V by 5 bases and J by 2 bases, and 9 bases separated the two germline ends. Here the CDR3 reads CASSVEANYGYTF. CDR3 nucleotide sequence: TGTGCCAGTAGTGTGGAGGCAAACTATGGCTACACCTTC.

J is TRBJ1-1 and V is TRBV5-1; no clear D gene. Germline V gives CDR1 SGHRS, CDR2 YFSETQ. The CDR3 covers 12 residues. Trimming pared 4 bases from V and 3 bases from J, leaving 7 bases between. CDR3 coding DNA: TGCGCCAGCAGCCCACCAGACACTGAAGCTTTCTTT. It encodes CASSPPDTEAFF.

The chain links TRBV2 to TRBJ2-2, with 8 positions matching TRBD2. V lost 2 bases, J lost 6 bases, and 5 bases stayed unmatched. This CDR3 spans 15 amino acids. CDR1 is SNHLY, CDR2 FYNNEI, per germline. CDR3 amino acids: CASSERGLEAGELFF. The CDR3 DNA sequence: TGTGCCAGCAGTGAACGGGGACTAGAGGCCGGGGAGCTGTTTTTT.

Remarks on this clone: Other DNA sequences of this sample code for an identical CDR3. The chain has TRBV11-3 and TRBJ2-3; no definite D call. Germline loops: CDR1 SGHNT, CDR2 YENEEA. Trimming pared 5 bases from V and 0 bases from J, leaving 9 bases between. This CDR3 spans 14 amino acids. DNA of the CDR3: TGTGCCAGCAGCCTTGGTAGGAGCACAGATACGCAGTATTTT. Translating gives CASSLGRSTDTQYF. The full variable domain, with the rest looked up from reference TRBV11-3 and TRBJ2-3, is EAGVVQSPRYKIIEKKQPVAFWCNPISGHNTLYWYLQNLGQGPELLIRYENEEAVDDSQLPKDRFSAERLKGVDSTLKIQPAELGDSAVYLCASSLGRSTDTQYFGPGTRLTVL.

The chain uses TRBV9 and TRBJ1-2; 9 bases line up with TRBD1. This CDR3 is 16 amino acids long. Looked up from germline, CDR1 is SGDLS and CDR2 is YYNGEE. With 5 bases clipped from V and 5 bases from J, the junction kept 13 bases outside the gene matches. The CDR3 sequence is CASSRLGTGFHYGYTF. CDR3 sequence (DNA): TGTGCCAGCAGTCGACTTGGGACAGGGTTTCATTATGGCTACACCTTC.

For this clone: At one end, the junction sequence differs from germline, possibly due to a read error. The V gene is TRBV10-3, the J gene TRBJ1-2; 7 bases align to TRBD1. CDR1 is ENHRY, CDR2 SYGVKD, per germline. This CDR3 comprises 15 residues. The CDR3 region is CASSETGILDYGYTF. The CDR3 DNA follows: TGTGCCAGCAGTGAGACAGGGATCTTGGACTATGGCTACACCTTC.

The chain carries TRBV7-8 and TRBJ2-3; 11 bases map to TRBD1. Germline V gene lookup returns CDR1 SGHVS and CDR2 FQNEAQ. This CDR3 spans 15 amino acids. After removal of 7 bases from V and 8 bases from J, the junction contained 11 bases not matched to a gene. Here the CDR3 reads CASITGTGGSGTQYF. DNA for the CDR3: TGTGCCAGCATTACCGGGACAGGGGGATCTGGTACGCAGTATTTT.

The chain joins TRBV19 to TRBJ1-1; D not resolved. Deletions cut 3 bases from V and 2 bases from J, with 13 bases between. The V gene's germline CDR1 is LNHDA and CDR2 SQIVND (reference sequence). There are 15 residues in the CDR3. CDR3 nucleotides: TGTGCCAGTAGTATCGCAAGGCTCACAAACACTGAAGCTTTCTTT. This translates into CASSIARLTNTEAFF.

The J gene is TRBJ1-2, the V gene TRBV11-2, with D unclear. Germline V gives CDR1 SGHAT, CDR2 FQNNGV. V was shortened by 1 base and J by 8 bases, with 8 bases between the two germline ends. The CDR3 sequence is 12 residues long. CDR3 DNA sequence: TGTGCCAGCAGCTTAGTAAGAGACGGCTACACCTTC. Translated, it gives CASSLVRDGYTF.

In this sample, this clone turned up a few times. The rearrangement links TRBV18 to TRBJ2-1, with D perhaps TRBD2 (5 bases). The CDR3 covers 12 residues. The V gene lost 1 base and the J gene lost 9 bases, with 7 bases spanning the gap. CDR1 and CDR2 from the germline V gene are KGHSH and LQKENI. CDR3 residues: CASSPQGSEQFF. The CDR3 DNA follows: TGTGCCAGCTCACCACAAGGGAGTGAGCAGTTCTTC.

The V and J genes are TRBV28 and TRBJ1-2; the match to TRBD1 covers 7 bases. The germline gives CDR1 MDHEN, CDR2 SYDVKM. The CDR3 contains 17 residues. V shed 7 bases, J shed 7 bases, and the junction held 21 bases outside the gene matches. Written as DNA, the CDR3 is TGTGCCAGCAACCGGCCGGGACAGCTTAAAGAAAGGGCTGGCTACACCTTC. Protein sequence: CASNRPGQLKERAGYTF.

This clone was observed a few times. The chain combines TRBV19 with TRBJ1-1, with a tentative D call TRBD1 (5 bases). The CDR3 runs 17 residues. CDR1 LNHDA and CDR2 SQIVND come from the germline V gene (reference sequence). Trimming removed 0 bases at V and 0 bases at J, with 14 bases between. The DNA of the CDR3 is TGTGCCAGTAGTATAGATCTTCGACAGACAATGAACACTGAAGCTTTCTTT. This codes for CASSIDLRQTMNTEAFF.

This chain links TRBV19 with TRBJ1-6, with a tentative D call TRBD1 (6 bases). CDR3 length: 15 residues. V was shortened by 3 bases and J by 9 bases, with 15 bases between the two germline ends. Per the germline V gene, CDR1 is LNHDA and CDR2 is SQIVND (reference sequence). Here the CDR3 reads CASSIQQGDGSPLHF. The CDR3 region has the DNA TGTGCCAGTAGTATCCAACAGGGAGACGGTTCACCCCTCCACTTT.

The chain employs TRBV7-2 and TRBJ2-7; unclear D gene. V lost 1 base and J 6 bases, leaving 7 bases between the germline ends. This CDR3 has 12 amino acids. Germline V gene sequence: CDR1 SGHTA, CDR2 FQGNSA. The CDR3 sequence is CASSLVEFEQYV. The CDR3 DNA is TGTGCCAGCAGCTTAGTTGAGTTCGAGCAGTACGTC.

The rearrangement joins TRBV11-2 to TRBJ2-7; TRBD1 matches at 8 bases. Germline CDR1 and CDR2: SGHAT and FQNNGV. V was pared by 6 bases and J by 2 bases, with 9 bases of the junction left unmatched. This CDR3 is 15 amino acids long. CDR3 sequence (DNA): TGTGCCAGCAGATCAGGGGCAGGGGGCACCTACGAGCAGTACTTC. It yields the protein CASRSGAGGTYEQYF.

The chain links TRBV6-6 to TRBJ1-2; D is unresolved. The CDR3 sequence is 13 residues long. V was trimmed by 0 bases and J by 5 bases, leaving 7 bases between them. Germline CDR1 reads MNHNY; CDR2 reads SVGAGI (reference sequence). As DNA, the CDR3 is TGTGCCAGCAGTTACTCCTTAGAGTATGGCTACACCTTC. Residues: CASSYSLEYGYTF.

The chain links TRBV6-4 to TRBJ1-1; D perhaps matches TRBD1 (5 bases). CDR3 length: 14 residues. Trimming removed 3 bases from V and 9 bases from J, with 17 bases in between. Germline assignment: CDR1 MRHNA and CDR2 SNTAGT. The CDR3 protein is CASSEGDAGAQAFF. In DNA, the CDR3 is TGTGCCAGCAGTGAGGGGGACGCGGGAGCTCAAGCTTTCTTT.

The rearrangement uses TRBV4-2 and TRBJ2-4; 7 positions match TRBD1. Germline values: CDR1 LGHNA, CDR2 YNFKEQ. The CDR3 has 15 residues. J lost 7 bases, V lost 1 base, and 7 bases had no gene match. The CDR3 DNA is TGTGCCAGCAGCCAAGTCGACAGGGTGGAGAACATTCAGTACTTC. Its protein product is CASSQVDRVENIQYF.